The 27 T cell receptor beta chains in this list originate from one sample, sequenced in a study of shared clonotypes between healthy human individuals (dated by TCRdb to about 2020). The method was the immunoSEQ multiplex PCR assay. What TCRdb holds here is the immuneACCESS table cut down to in-frame rearrangements. Part of the clones is not present; checked against another copy, under half of the missing clones reflect an unresolved V gene, and the others are unexplained. In this sample the table shows 1.5 million to 2.5 million clones, 85% to 95% of which occur a single time. 0.95% to 1.5% of the sample belongs to the ten largest clones. CD8 naive samples were CD45RO-negative cells positively selected for CCR7, giving a CD45RA+CCR7+ population that excluded TemRA cells. The sequenced sample was naive CD8+ T cells sorted from blood. The sample's cell subset or site label, in plain terms: CD45RA+CCR7+. These receptors came from a man younger than 30 in good health.

The chain is built from TRBV11-2 and TRBJ2-5; 7 positions match TRBD1. The germline V gene has CDR1 SGHAT and CDR2 FQNNGV. The CDR3 contains 14 residues. The trim removed 11 bases at V and 5 bases at J, leaving 14 bases unmatched. This CDR3 reads CAGGGIGGRETQYF. For the CDR3, the DNA is TGTGCCGGTGGTGGTATAGGGGGCCGGGAGACCCAGTACTTC.

Concerning this clone: The sample carries other DNA sequences with the same CDR3. V and J are TRBV18 and TRBJ2-1, with D unclear. Per the germline V gene, CDR1 is KGHSH and CDR2 is LQKENI. The length of the CDR3 is 14 residues. Deletions cut 2 bases from V and 4 bases from J, with 9 bases between. In nucleotides, the CDR3 is TGTGCCAGCTCACCAGCCTCTGCTTACAATGAGCAGTTCTTC. Protein product: CASSPASAYNEQFF.

The chain uses TRBV6-5 and TRBJ2-2; maybe TRBD2 (5 bases). Germline V gene sequence: CDR1 MNHEY, CDR2 SVGAGI. The CDR3 length is 11 residues. V shed 10 bases and J shed 13 bases, with 16 bases lying between them. The CDR3 nucleotides read TGTGCCACCTACTGGGGTGGACTGCTGTTTTTT. Its protein is CATYWGGLLFF.

This clone was observed once. The chain carries TRBV27 and TRBJ1-1, with D tentatively TRBD1 (5 bases). CDR1 and CDR2 from the germline V gene are MNHEY and SMNVEV (reference sequence). Deletions cut 5 bases from V and 1 base from J, with 11 bases between. This CDR3 comprises 14 residues. CDR3 DNA: TGTGCCAGCAGTCCGTGGGGACCGAACACTGAAGCTTTCTTT. It translates to CASSPWGPNTEAFF.

This rearrangement joins TRBV11-2 to TRBJ2-1, with 10 bases matching TRBD2. Germline values: CDR1 SGHAT, CDR2 FQNNGV. J lost 4 bases, V lost 5 bases, and 8 bases had no gene match. The length of the CDR3 is 16 residues. CDR3 bases: TGTGCCAGCAGCCTACCCGGGACTAGCGCATACAATGAGCAGTTCTTC. Protein: CASSLPGTSAYNEQFF.

The chain carries TRBV18 and TRBJ1-2, with a tentative D call TRBD1 (5 bases). Germline V gene lookup returns CDR1 KGHSH and CDR2 LQKENI. The CDR3 runs 17 residues. Trimming cost V 8 bases and J 2 bases, with 24 bases left between them. CDR3 residues: CASPRGTYTGGNYGYTF. CDR3 nucleotide sequence: TGTGCCAGCCCCCGGGGGACGTATACTGGGGGAAACTATGGCTACACCTTC.

Comment on this clone: This CDR3 is also generated by other DNA sequences in the sample. The chain is built from TRBV4-3 and TRBJ2-5; 7 bases match TRBD1. This CDR3 comprises 15 residues. Trimming at V came to 0 bases and at J to 4 bases, leaving 5 bases not matched to a gene. CDR1 is LGHNA, CDR2 YSLEER, per germline. CDR3 sequence reads: CASSQDSEGAETQYF. The CDR3 DNA sequence: TGCGCCAGCAGCCAAGATAGCGAGGGGGCAGAGACCCAGTACTTC.

This clone showed up just once. This sequence joins TRBV5-5 and TRBJ1-6, with D tentatively TRBD1 (5 bases). V lost 1 base to trimming and J lost 5 bases, with 10 bases between them. This CDR3 contains 15 residues. CDR1 is SGHKS and CDR2 is YYEKEE in the germline V gene (reference sequence). The chain's CDR3 is CASSLWAGNNSPLHF. The CDR3 DNA reads as TGTGCCAGCAGCTTGTGGGCAGGGAATAATTCACCCCTCCACTTT.

V usage is TRBV7-9 and J usage is TRBJ1-6; the D is unclear. This CDR3 is built from 13 residues. V shed 5 bases and J shed 6 bases, with 8 bases lying between them. Germline V gene data show CDR1 as SEHNR and CDR2 as FQNEAQ (reference sequence). CDR3 in DNA: TGTGCCAGCAGCCCTGACCCTAATTCACCCCTCCACTTT. Translation gives CASSPDPNSPLHF.

This chain uses TRBV18 with TRBJ1-3; 7 bases map to TRBD1. J was trimmed by 0 bases and V by 4 bases; bases with no gene match: 6. The CDR3 length is 16 residues. Germline loops: CDR1 KGHSH, CDR2 LQKENI. The CDR3 region has the DNA TGTGCCAGCTCACGGGGACAGTCCCACTCTGGAAACACCATATATTTT. Residues: CASSRGQSHSGNTIYF. The entire variable domain, with the rest obtained from reference TRBV18 and TRBJ1-3, is as follows: NAGVMQNPRHLVRRRGQEARLRCSPMKGHSHVYWYRQLPEEGLKFMVYLQKENIIDESGMPKERFSAEFPKEGPSILRIQQVVRGDSAAYFCASSRGQSHSGNTIYFGEGSWLTVV.

V is TRBV6-1 and J is TRBJ2-7, with 9 bases fitting TRBD2. The CDR3 runs to 13 residues. The ends lost 6 bases at V and 4 bases at J; junction bases unmatched: 4. Germline V CDR1 and CDR2: MNHNS, SASEGT. As DNA, the CDR3 is TGTGCCAGCAGCTTAGCGGGGGAGTACGAGCAGTACTTC. It codes for CASSLAGEYEQYF.

This sequence joins TRBV4-3 and TRBJ2-2, with 11 bases aligning to TRBD1. Losses at the gene ends were 0 bases for V and 6 bases for J; bases not matched to a gene: 3. The length of the CDR3 is 16 residues. The germline V gene has CDR1 LGHNA and CDR2 YSLEER. CDR3 sequence (DNA): TGCGCCAGCAGCCAAGATGGGACAGGGGGGGCCGGGGAGCTGTTTTTT. It is translated as CASSQDGTGGAGELFF.

V usage is TRBV6-7 and J usage is TRBJ2-2; possibly TRBD1 or TRBD2 for D (5 bases each). TRBV6-7 is an ORF for which the function is uncertain. V lost 10 bases, J lost 5 bases, and 17 bases lay in between. The CDR3 sequence is 14 residues long. The CDR3 DNA follows: TGTGCCACTTCGCCCCGGGACGGGACCGGGGAGCTGTTTTTT. Encoded protein: CATSPRDGTGELFF.

The gene calls are TRBV30 and TRBJ2-1; D is possibly TRBD2 (6 bases). V lost 6 bases and J 4 bases, leaving 13 bases between the germline ends. Germline CDR1 and CDR2: GTSNPN and SVGIG (reference sequence). The CDR3 length is 13 residues. The CDR3 protein is CACGSPLYNEQFF. As DNA, the CDR3 is TGTGCCTGCGGGAGCCCGCTATACAATGAGCAGTTCTTC. Together with reference TRBV30 and TRBJ2-1, the CDR3 gives the full variable domain: SQTIHQWPATLVQPVGSPLSLECTVEGTSNPNLYWYRQAAGRGLQLLFYSVGIGQISSEVPQNLSASRPQDRQFILSSKKLLLSDSGFYLCACGSPLYNEQFFGPGTRLTVL.

The chain carries TRBV5-4 and TRBJ2-7; 7 nucleotides line up with TRBD1. The CDR3 runs 13 residues. V gave up 0 bases and J gave up 6 bases; unmatched junction bases: 3. CDR1 and CDR2 from the germline V gene are SGHNT and YYREEE (reference sequence). The CDR3 DNA follows: TGTGCCAGCAGCTTGGTTCCAGGGGGCGAGCAGTACTTC. Protein product: CASSLVPGGEQYF. Combining the CDR3 with reference TRBV5-4 and TRBJ2-7 gives the whole variable domain ETGVTQSPTHLIKTRGQQVTLRCSSQSGHNTVSWYQQALGQGPQFIFQYYREEENGRGNFPPRFSGLQFPNYSSELNVNALELDDSALYLCASSLVPGGEQYFGPGTRLTVT.

This chain joins TRBV7-9 and TRBJ2-1, with D possibly being TRBD1 or TRBD2 (5 bases each). V lost 10 bases and J lost 4, with 8 bases in between. Per the germline V gene, CDR1 is SEHNR and CDR2 is FQNEAQ (reference sequence). The CDR3 consists of 11 residues. CDR3 sequence reads: CATGTYNEQFF. CDR3 DNA sequence: TGTGCCACCGGGACGTACAATGAGCAGTTCTTC.

The chain uses TRBV4-3 and TRBJ2-7, with D unresolved. The V gene lost 0 bases and the J gene lost 1 base, with 19 bases spanning the gap. There are 18 residues in the CDR3. Germline V gives CDR1 LGHNA, CDR2 YSLEER. In nucleotides, the CDR3 is TGCGCCAGCAGCCAAGATCACTTGGGTAGCCTTGAATCCTACGAGCAGTACTTC. It is translated as CASSQDHLGSLESYEQYF.

This clone was seen once. The chain carries TRBV4-1 and TRBJ2-7, with D tentatively TRBD1 or TRBD2 (5 bases each). Germline values: CDR1 MGHRA, CDR2 YSYEKL. CDR3 length equals 15 residues. Trimming removed 0 bases from V and 2 bases from J, with 11 bases in between. CDR3 coding DNA: TGCGCCAGCAGCCAAGAACGGGGCCCCCCCTACGAGCAGTACTTC. The encoded protein is CASSQERGPPYEQYF.

The chain carries TRBV11-2 and TRBJ2-7, with 7 bases matching TRBD1. Germline CDR1 reads SGHAT; CDR2 reads FQNNGV. The V gene end was trimmed by 3 bases and the J gene end by 3 bases; junction bases not matched to a gene: 2. The CDR3 covers 13 residues. CDR3 coding DNA: TGTGCCAGCAGCTTCGACAGGGACTACGAGCAGTACTTC. Encoded protein: CASSFDRDYEQYF.

The V call is TRBV5-1, the J call TRBJ2-2; 8 bases fit TRBD2. Germline assignment: CDR1 SGHRS and CDR2 YFSETQ. This CDR3 is built from 16 residues. V trimming: 0 bases; J trimming: 3 bases; junction bases outside the gene matches: 4. The CDR3 reads CASSLEGGRYTGELFF. The DNA for the CDR3 is TGCGCCAGCAGCTTGGAGGGCGGGAGGTACACCGGGGAGCTGTTTTTT.

The chain combines TRBV30 with TRBJ2-2, with D tentatively TRBD1 (6 bases). With 1 base removed from V and 6 bases from J, the gap between germline ends came to 12 bases. The CDR3 is 14 residues long. CDR1 is GTSNPN, CDR2 SVGIG, per germline (reference sequence). In DNA form, the CDR3 reads TGTGCCTGGAGTGCCCCTCCAGGGGCCGGGGAGCTGTTTTTT. Encoded protein: CAWSAPPGAGELFF.

CDR3 loop: CASSAGLGYNEQFF. DNA for the CDR3: TGTGCCAGCAGCGCGGGACTAGGGTACAATGAGCAGTTCTTC. The chain links TRBV9 to TRBJ2-1; 8 nucleotides match TRBD2. Trimming took 3 bases from V and 4 from J; bases not matched to a gene: 3. In germline, CDR1 is SGDLS, CDR2 YYNGEE. CDR3 length: 14 residues. The whole variable domain, filled in from reference TRBV9 and TRBJ2-1, reads DSGVTQTPKHLITATGQRVTLRCSPRSGDLSVYWYQQSLDQGLQFLIQYYNGEERAKGNILERFSAQQFPDLHSELNLSSLELGDSALYFCASSAGLGYNEQFFGPGTRLTVL.

The V gene is TRBV13, the J gene TRBJ2-7, with 11 bases fitting TRBD1. Germline-derived CDR1 and CDR2 are PRHDT and FYEKMQ (reference sequence). J lost 5 bases, V lost 4 bases, and 10 bases had no gene match. The CDR3 spans 16 residues. This CDR3 is CASSSWDRGSLDEQYF. CDR3 sequence (DNA): TGTGCCAGCAGCTCCTGGGACAGGGGGTCCCTGGACGAGCAGTACTTC. Using reference TRBV13 and TRBJ2-7 for the parts outside the CDR3, the full variable domain is AAGVIQSPRHLIKEKRETATLKCYPIPRHDTVYWYQQGPGQDPQFLISFYEKMQSDKGSIPDRFSAQQFSDYHSELNMSSLELGDSALYFCASSSWDRGSLDEQYFGPGTRLTVT.

This chain links TRBV21-1 with TRBJ2-7; the D call TRBD2 from the table was never checked on the DNA. TRBV21-1 is an annotated pseudogene. The CDR3 spans 15 residues. CDR3 sequence (DNA): TGTGCCAGCAGTGCGACTAGCGGGAGGGCCCGCGAGCAGTACTTC. Translating it yields CASSATSGRAREQYF.

This sequence joins TRBV7-9 and TRBJ2-4, with D perhaps matching TRBD2 (6 bases). V gave up 5 bases and J gave up 2 bases, with 16 bases separating them. CDR3 length: 16 amino acids. Per germline, CDR1 SEHNR and CDR2 FQNEAQ (reference sequence). For the CDR3, the DNA is TGTGCCAGCAGCCCCCCACAGGAGGGAACCAAAAACATTCAGTACTTC. It translates to CASSPPQEGTKNIQYF.

With regard to this clone: This sample also contains other DNA sequences that code for the same CDR3. This chain uses TRBV7-9 with TRBJ2-2; D gene ambiguous. The V and J ends lost 1 base and 7 bases respectively, with 4 bases between them. The CDR3 spans 12 residues. Per germline, CDR1 SEHNR and CDR2 FQNEAQ (reference sequence). The CDR3 here is CASSLVNGELFF. CDR3 coding DNA: TGTGCCAGCAGCTTAGTGAACGGGGAGCTGTTTTTT.

This chain joins TRBV7-9 and TRBJ2-7; 10 bases agree with TRBD1. Germline assignment: CDR1 SEHNR and CDR2 FQNEAQ (reference sequence). The CDR3 extends over 15 amino acids. V dropped 4 bases and J dropped 4; count of bases not matched to a gene: 7. DNA of the CDR3: TGTGCCAGCAGCTCCTCGCGACAGGGGGCTTACGAGCAGTACTTC. Translating it yields CASSSSRQGAYEQYF.